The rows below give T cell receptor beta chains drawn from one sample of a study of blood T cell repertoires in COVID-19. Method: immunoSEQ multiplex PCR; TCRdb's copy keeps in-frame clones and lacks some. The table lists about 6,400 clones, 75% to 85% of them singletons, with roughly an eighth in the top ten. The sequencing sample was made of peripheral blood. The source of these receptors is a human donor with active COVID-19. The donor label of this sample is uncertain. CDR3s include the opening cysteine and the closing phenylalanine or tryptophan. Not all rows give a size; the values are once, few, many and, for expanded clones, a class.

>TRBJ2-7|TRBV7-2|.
CASSPGHKIYEQYF
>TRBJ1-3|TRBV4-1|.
CASSLRFSGNTIYF
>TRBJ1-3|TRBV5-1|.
CASSSRSQSGNTIYF
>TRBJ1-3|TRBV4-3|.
CASSQVPTGSGNTIYF
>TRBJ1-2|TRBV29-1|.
CSVEDRGTDSGGYTF
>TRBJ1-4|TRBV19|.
CASSIFPGQLNEKLFF
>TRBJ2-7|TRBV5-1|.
CASSGGTEGLAGAGEQYF
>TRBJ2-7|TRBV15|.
CATSRERRGQFYEQYF
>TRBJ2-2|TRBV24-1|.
CATSDLGQYNTGELFF
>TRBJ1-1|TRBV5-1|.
CASSLTTGTEAFF
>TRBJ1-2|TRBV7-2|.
CASSLDSGGYTF
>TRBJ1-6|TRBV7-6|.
CASSLDPGQGATTLHF
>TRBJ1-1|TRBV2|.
CASRPGQGRAMNTEAFF
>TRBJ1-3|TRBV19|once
CASGGGFGNTIYF
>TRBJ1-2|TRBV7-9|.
CASSSQAGNGYTF
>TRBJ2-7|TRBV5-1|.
CASSSGSSYEQYF
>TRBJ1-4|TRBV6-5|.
CASSQGNEKLFF
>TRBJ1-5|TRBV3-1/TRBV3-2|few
CASSFQQGQPQHF
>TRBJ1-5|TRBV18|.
CASSPTGAVQPQHF
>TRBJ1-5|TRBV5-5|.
CASSPDRDQPQHF
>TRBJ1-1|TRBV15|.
CATSRAQGSYTEAFF
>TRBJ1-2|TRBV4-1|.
CASSQDSGFYGYTF
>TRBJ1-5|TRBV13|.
CASSLGGQGQPQHF
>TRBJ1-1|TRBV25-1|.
CASSEVGGEAEAFF
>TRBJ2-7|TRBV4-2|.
CASSHGLAGGYEQYF
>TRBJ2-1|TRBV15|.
CATSRGYNEQFF
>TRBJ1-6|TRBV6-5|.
CASSYNRGDSPLHF
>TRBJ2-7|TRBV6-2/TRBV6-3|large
CASSYRGLVKYEQYF
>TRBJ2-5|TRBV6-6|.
CASSSTTGPYGTQYF
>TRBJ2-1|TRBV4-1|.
CASSLTLQGVYYNEQFF
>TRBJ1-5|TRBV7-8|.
CASSLSQTTSNQPQHF
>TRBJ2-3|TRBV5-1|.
CASSTLGQGSTDTQYF
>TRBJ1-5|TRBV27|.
CASRQTANQPQHF
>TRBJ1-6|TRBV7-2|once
CASSIVQGRDSPLHF
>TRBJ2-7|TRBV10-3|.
CAITPRDRGVEQYF
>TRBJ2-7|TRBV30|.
CAWRTAGARYEQYF
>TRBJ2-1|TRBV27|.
CASSLTGGPLQFF
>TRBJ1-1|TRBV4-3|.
CASSQEFPGEAFF
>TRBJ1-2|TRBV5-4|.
CASSLVQGQGGYTF
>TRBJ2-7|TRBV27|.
CASSRGRAYEQYF
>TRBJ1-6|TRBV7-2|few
CASSPAGTGALSPLHF
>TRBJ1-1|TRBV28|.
CASSLRVDTEAFF
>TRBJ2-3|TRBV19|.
CASSSGTGPSTDTQYF
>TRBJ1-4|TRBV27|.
CASSRRQFEKLFF
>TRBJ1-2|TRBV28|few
CASREQGEVFYGYTF
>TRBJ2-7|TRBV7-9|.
CASSLGTGQSYEQYF
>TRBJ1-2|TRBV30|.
CAYRDTNYGYTF
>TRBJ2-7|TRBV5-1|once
CASSFRQGAYEQYF